Listed here are 21 T cell receptor beta chains from one sample, sequenced in a study of T cells in Graves' hyperthyroidism and ophthalmopathy. What was amplified from RNA transcripts were TCR beta CDR3 regions. When the TCR CDR3 underwent first-round RT-PCR, the HTBI primer set was used. TCRdb re-analysed the multiplex PCR reads in MiXCR, keeping a single row per CDR3 protein. The sample holds 550,000 to 800,000 distinct CDR3 sequences, 15% to 20% seen once. The sequencing input was blood. The receptors here all came from a man aged 50 to 60 with Graves' hyperthyroidism.

Comments on this clonotype: A much larger clone sits a single nucleotide away, making a read error possible. The chain uses TRBV11-2 and TRBJ2-1, with a possible D match to TRBD2 (7 bases). CDR3 length: 16 residues. V lost 8 bases, J lost 0 bases, and 17 bases lay in between. CDR1 is SGHAT and CDR2 is FQNNGV in the germline V gene. CDR3 region: CASRRGAPSSYNEQFF. CDR3 DNA sequence: TGTGCCAGCCGCCGGGGGGCGCCGAGCTCCTACAATGAGCAGTTCTTC.

This clonotype was observed at least ten times. This chain connects TRBV7-6 to TRBJ2-7; 10 positions agree with TRBD2. J was trimmed by 6 bases and V by 4 bases; bases with no gene match: 9. CDR1 SGHVS and CDR2 FNYEAQ come from the germline V gene. The CDR3 runs to 15 residues. The CDR3 region is CASSSNLAGDGEQYF. In DNA form, the CDR3 reads TGTGCCAGCAGCTCGAACCTAGCGGGAGATGGCGAGCAGTACTTC.

This clonotype occurred a few times. The chain links TRBV18 to TRBJ2-2, with D possibly TRBD2 on 5 matching bases. The V and J ends lost 3 bases and 1 base respectively, with 9 bases between them. The CDR3 loop spans 15 amino acids. Germline V gene sequence: CDR1 KGHSH, CDR2 LQKENI. CDR3 sequence: CASSPTRENTGELFF. The CDR3 nucleotides read TGTGCCAGCTCACCGACGAGGGAGAACACCGGGGAGCTGTTTTTT.

The rearrangement uses TRBV7-2 and TRBJ1-5; D uncertain. Per the germline V gene, CDR1 is SGHTA and CDR2 is FQGNSA. V lost 3 bases and J 5 bases, leaving 11 bases between the germline ends. The CDR3 has 14 residues. Here the CDR3 reads CASSLVGRDQPQHF. In DNA form, the CDR3 reads TGTGCCAGCAGCTTGGTGGGAAGGGATCAGCCCCAGCATTTT. Full variable domain (remainder filled in from reference TRBV7-2 and TRBJ1-5): GAGVSQSPSNKVTEKGKDVELRCDPISGHTALYWYRQSLGQGLEFLIYFQGNSAPDKSGLPSDRFSAERTGGSVSTLTIQRTQQEDSAVYLCASSLVGRDQPQHFGDGTRLSIL.

For this clonotype: This may arise from a read error, as a much more abundant clone is one base away. The V call is TRBV30, the J call TRBJ2-1; tentatively, D is TRBD1 or TRBD2 (5 bases each). Trimming removed 4 bases at V and 6 bases at J, with 16 bases between. The V gene's germline CDR1 is GTSNPN and CDR2 SVGIG (reference sequence). This CDR3 has 14 amino acids. The DNA for the CDR3 is TGTGCCTGGAATGGAGGACAATCGGGCAATGAGCAGTTCTTC. Encoded protein: CAWNGGQSGNEQFF.

The chain carries TRBV10-3 and TRBJ1-3, with a tentative D call TRBD1 (6 bases). V shed 6 bases and J shed 0 bases, with 6 bases lying between them. Germline V gene sequence: CDR1 ENHRY, CDR2 SYGVKD. The CDR3 totals 13 residues. The DNA for the CDR3 is TGTGCCATCAGGGACAGCTCTGGAAACACCATATATTTT. Protein sequence: CAIRDSSGNTIYF.

In its sample, this clonotype was seen a few times. The rearrangement links TRBV12-3 or TRBV12-4 to TRBJ1-3, with TRBD1 matching over 8 bases. The CDR3 length is 15 residues. Trimming cost V 5 bases and J 2 bases; bases outside gene matches: 5. CDR3 DNA: TGTGCCAGCAGTCCCTTGGACAGGGCTGGAAACACCATATATTTT. It codes for CASSPLDRAGNTIYF.

This clonotype showed up many times. In DNA, the CDR3 is TGTGCCTGGAGTTTAACGACGACAGGGGGCCTATACTATGGCTACACCTTC. Translated, it gives CAWSLTTTGGLYYGYTF. V gene TRBV30 combines with J gene TRBJ1-2; 10 nucleotides line up with TRBD1. Germline V lookup: CDR1 GTSNPN, CDR2 SVGIG (reference sequence). The J segment lost 3 bases and the V segment lost 2 bases, leaving 12 bases of the junction unmatched. The CDR3 length is 17 residues.

The gene calls are TRBV30 and TRBJ2-1; 12 bases align to TRBD2. The V and J ends lost 3 bases and 0 bases, in that order; junction bases with no gene match: 6. This CDR3 is built from 17 residues. Germline loops: CDR1 GTSNPN, CDR2 SVGIG (reference sequence). CDR3 bases: TGTGCCTGGAGGAGACTAGCGGGAGAGAGCTCCTACAATGAGCAGTTCTTC. Its translation is CAWRRLAGESSYNEQFF.

V gene TRBV5-1 combines with J gene TRBJ1-5; D ambiguous. There are 13 residues in the CDR3. The germline V gene has CDR1 SGHRS and CDR2 YFSETQ. The germline V and J ends were trimmed by 0 bases and 4 bases, with 5 bases remaining between them. The CDR3 sequence: CASSLDVNQPQHF. CDR3 in DNA: TGCGCCAGCAGCTTGGACGTTAATCAGCCCCAGCATTTT.

In this sample, this clonotype turned up many times. The J gene is TRBJ2-3, the V gene TRBV20-1; D remains unclear. Germline assignment: CDR1 DFQATT and CDR2 SNEGSKA (reference sequence). Trimming removed 6 bases at V and 2 bases at J, with 6 bases between. There are 11 residues in the CDR3. The CDR3 nucleotides are TGCAGTGCCGGAGCCACAGATACGCAGTATTTT. Translated: CSAGATDTQYF.

This clonotype was found many times. V is TRBV7-9 and J is TRBJ2-1; D possibly corresponds to TRBD2 (6 bases). The germline V gene encodes CDR1 SEHNR and CDR2 FQNEAQ (reference sequence). V lost 3 bases, J lost 6 bases, and 15 bases lay in between. The CDR3 length is 15 residues. The CDR3 nucleotides are TGTGCCAGCAGCTTTGAACCGGGAGCCTTCAATGAGCAGTTCTTC. Amino acid sequence: CASSFEPGAFNEQFF.

This clonotype was observed a few times. This chain links TRBV7-9 with TRBJ1-6, with D unclear. The germline V gene has CDR1 SEHNR and CDR2 FQNEAQ (reference sequence). The CDR3 totals 12 residues. Trimming left V 5 bases short and J 10 bases short, with 9 bases between. The chain's CDR3 is CASSPQRSPLHF. CDR3 in DNA: TGTGCCAGCAGCCCACAAAGGTCACCCCTCCACTTT.

CDR3 residues: CASSQDGGPLREQYF. In DNA form, the CDR3 reads TGTGCCAGCAGCCAAGATGGGGGACCCCTCCGGGAGCAGTACTTC. This chain connects TRBV14 to TRBJ2-7, with D possibly being TRBD1 or TRBD2 (5 bases each). Germline V gene lookup returns CDR1 SGHDN and CDR2 FVKESK. The ends were cut back, 0 bases at V and 7 bases at J, with 16 bases in the middle. The CDR3 sequence is 15 residues long.

This clonotype occurred many times. The V gene is TRBV7-2, the J gene TRBJ2-7, with D unclear. Trimming removed 4 bases from V and 7 bases from J, with 14 bases in between. The length of the CDR3 is 13 residues. Germline V gives CDR1 SGHTA, CDR2 FQGNSA. The CDR3 here is CASSYAKFGEQYF. CDR3 DNA: TGTGCCAGCAGCTACGCAAAATTCGGGGAGCAGTACTTC.

The V gene is TRBV6-2 or TRBV6-3, the J gene TRBJ1-2, with 7 bases fitting TRBD1. The CDR3 contains 15 residues. Germline V CDR1 and CDR2: MNHEY, SVGEGT. V lost 2 bases to trimming and J lost 1 base; unmatched junction nucleotides: 4. CDR3 DNA: TGTGCCAGCAGTTACGCGGCAGGGGGTAACTATGGCTACACCTTC. Residues: CASSYAAGGNYGYTF.

The V call is TRBV19, the J call TRBJ2-1, with 9 bases fitting TRBD2. The ends lost 4 bases at V and 3 bases at J; junction bases unmatched: 7. The CDR3 loop spans 16 amino acids. In germline, CDR1 is LNHDA, CDR2 SQIVND (reference sequence). The chain's CDR3 is CASSKVAGVVYNEQFF. For the CDR3, the DNA is TGTGCCAGTAGTAAAGTAGCGGGAGTGGTCTACAATGAGCAGTTCTTC.

This clonotype was seen many times. This chain uses TRBV28 with TRBJ1-2; 7 nucleotides match TRBD1. After removal of 6 bases from V and 5 bases from J, the junction contained 6 bases not matched to a gene. CDR1 and CDR2 from the germline V gene are MDHEN and SYDVKM. The CDR3 is made up of 13 amino acids. The CDR3 here is CASRGGGDYGYTF. The CDR3 nucleotides are TGTGCCAGCAGAGGAGGGGGCGATTATGGCTACACCTTC.

The chain combines TRBV5-8 with TRBJ2-1, with 8 bases fitting TRBD2. Germline V gene data show CDR1 as SGHTS and CDR2 as YDEGEE. Trimming at V came to 3 bases and at J to 4 bases, leaving 3 bases not matched to a gene. The length of the CDR3 is 14 residues. Written as DNA, the CDR3 is TGTGCCAGCAGCTCGGGACTAGTTTACAATGAGCAGTTCTTC. This gives the protein CASSSGLVYNEQFF.

This clonotype was seen repeatedly, ten times or more. This chain joins TRBV20-1 and TRBJ2-4; 7 bases map to TRBD2. V shed 1 base, J shed 4 bases, and the junction held 1 base outside the gene matches. The germline V gene encodes CDR1 DFQATT and CDR2 SNEGSKA (reference sequence). This CDR3 is 13 amino acids long. The CDR3 DNA reads as TGCAGTGCTAGAGGTAGCGGGAAAAACATTCAGTACTTC. Amino acid sequence: CSARGSGKNIQYF.

This clonotype was seen at least ten times. This sequence joins TRBV7-8 and TRBJ2-2; perhaps TRBD2 as D (5 bases). Per germline, CDR1 SGHVS and CDR2 FQNEAQ. V lost 2 bases and J lost 7, with 11 bases in between. This CDR3 is built from 14 residues. As DNA, the CDR3 is TGTGCCAGCAGCTTATCGGCTAGCCACGGGGAGCTGTTTTTT. Its translation: CASSLSASHGELFF.